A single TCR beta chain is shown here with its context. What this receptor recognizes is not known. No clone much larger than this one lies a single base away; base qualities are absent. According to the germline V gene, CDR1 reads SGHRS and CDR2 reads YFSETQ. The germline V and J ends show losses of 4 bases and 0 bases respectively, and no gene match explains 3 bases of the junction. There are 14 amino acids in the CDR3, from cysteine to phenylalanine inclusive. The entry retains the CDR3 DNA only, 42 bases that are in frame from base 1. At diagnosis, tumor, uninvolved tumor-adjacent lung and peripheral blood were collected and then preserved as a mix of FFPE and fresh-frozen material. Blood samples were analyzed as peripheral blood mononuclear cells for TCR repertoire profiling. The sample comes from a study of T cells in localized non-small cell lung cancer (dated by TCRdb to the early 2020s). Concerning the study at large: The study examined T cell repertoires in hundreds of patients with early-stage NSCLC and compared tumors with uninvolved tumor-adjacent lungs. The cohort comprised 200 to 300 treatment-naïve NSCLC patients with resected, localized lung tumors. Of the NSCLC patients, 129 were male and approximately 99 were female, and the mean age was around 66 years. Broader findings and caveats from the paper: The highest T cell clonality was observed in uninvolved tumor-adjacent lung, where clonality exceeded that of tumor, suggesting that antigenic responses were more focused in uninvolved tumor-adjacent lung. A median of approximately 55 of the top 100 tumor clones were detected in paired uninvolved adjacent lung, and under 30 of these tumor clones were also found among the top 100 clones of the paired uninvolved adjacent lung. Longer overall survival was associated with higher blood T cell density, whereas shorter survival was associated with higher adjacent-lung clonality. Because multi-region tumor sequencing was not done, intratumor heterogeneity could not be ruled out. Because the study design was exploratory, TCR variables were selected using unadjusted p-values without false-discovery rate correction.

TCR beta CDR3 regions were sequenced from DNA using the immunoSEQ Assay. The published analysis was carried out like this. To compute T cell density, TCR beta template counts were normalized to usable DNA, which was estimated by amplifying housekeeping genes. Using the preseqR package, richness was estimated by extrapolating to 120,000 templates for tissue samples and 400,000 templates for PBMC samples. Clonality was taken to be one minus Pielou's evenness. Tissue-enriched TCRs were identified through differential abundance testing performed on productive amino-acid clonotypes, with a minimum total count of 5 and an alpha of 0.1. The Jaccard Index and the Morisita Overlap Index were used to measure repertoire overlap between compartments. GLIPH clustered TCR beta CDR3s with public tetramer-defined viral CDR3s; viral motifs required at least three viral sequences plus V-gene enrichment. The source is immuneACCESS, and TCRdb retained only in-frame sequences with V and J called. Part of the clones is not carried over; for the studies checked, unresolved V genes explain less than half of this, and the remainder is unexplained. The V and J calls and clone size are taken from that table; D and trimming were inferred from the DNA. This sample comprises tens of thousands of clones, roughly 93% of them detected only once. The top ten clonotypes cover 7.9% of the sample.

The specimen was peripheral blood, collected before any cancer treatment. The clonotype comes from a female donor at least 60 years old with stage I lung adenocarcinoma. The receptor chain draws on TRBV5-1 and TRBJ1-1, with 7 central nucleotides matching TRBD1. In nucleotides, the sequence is TGCGCCAGCAGCAAGGACAGGTTGAACACTGAAGCTTTCTTT. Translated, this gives CASSKDRLNTEAFF.